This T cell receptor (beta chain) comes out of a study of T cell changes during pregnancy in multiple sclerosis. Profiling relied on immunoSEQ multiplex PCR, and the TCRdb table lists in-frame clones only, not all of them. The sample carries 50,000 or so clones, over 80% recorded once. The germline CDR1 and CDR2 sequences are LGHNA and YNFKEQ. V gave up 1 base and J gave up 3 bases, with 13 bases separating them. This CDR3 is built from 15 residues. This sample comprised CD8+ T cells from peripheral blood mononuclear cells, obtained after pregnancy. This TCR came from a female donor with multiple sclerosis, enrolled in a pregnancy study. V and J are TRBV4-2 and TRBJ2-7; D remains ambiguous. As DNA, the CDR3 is TGTGCCAGCAGCCAAGGGTCAGATGATTTCTACGAGCAGTACTTC. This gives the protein CASSQGSDDFYEQYF.